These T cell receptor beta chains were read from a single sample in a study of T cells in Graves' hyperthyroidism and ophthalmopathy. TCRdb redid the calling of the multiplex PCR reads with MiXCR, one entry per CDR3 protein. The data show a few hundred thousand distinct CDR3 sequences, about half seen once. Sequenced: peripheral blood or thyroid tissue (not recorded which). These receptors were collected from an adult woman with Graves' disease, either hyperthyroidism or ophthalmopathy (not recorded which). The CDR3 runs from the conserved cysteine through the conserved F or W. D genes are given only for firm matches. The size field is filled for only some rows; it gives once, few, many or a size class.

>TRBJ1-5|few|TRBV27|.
CASSSGGRYSNQPQHF
TGTGCCAGCAGTTCCGGGGGCCGGTATAGCAATCAGCCCCAGCATTTT
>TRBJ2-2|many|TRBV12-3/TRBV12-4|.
CASRELGGELFF
TGTGCCAGCAGGGAGCTAGGCGGGGAGCTGTTTTTT
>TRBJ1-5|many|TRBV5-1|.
CASSFGGGSNQPQHF
TGCGCCAGCAGCTTTGGAGGGGGAAGCAATCAGCCCCAGCATTTT
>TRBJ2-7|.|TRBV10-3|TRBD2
CAISDPGTSGAYEQYF
TGTGCCATCAGTGATCCCGGGACTAGCGGCGCCTACGAGCAGTACTTC
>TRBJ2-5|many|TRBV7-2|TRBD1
CASSQRQGPQETQYF
TGTGCCAGCAGCCAGCGACAGGGCCCCCAAGAGACCCAGTACTTC
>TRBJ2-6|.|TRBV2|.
CASRLVAHVLTF
TGTGCCAGCAGGCTAGTGGCCCACGTCCTGACTTTC
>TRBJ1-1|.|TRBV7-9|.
CASREKMNTEAFF
TGTGCCAGCAGGGAGAAAATGAACACTGAAGCTTTCTTT
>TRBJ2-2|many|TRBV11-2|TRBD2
CASSLDLSVAGEGGELFF
TGTGCCAGCAGCTTAGATCTTTCGGTAGCGGGAGAAGGCGGGGAGCTGTTTTTT
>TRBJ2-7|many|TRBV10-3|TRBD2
CAAKGWVAGVDEQYF
TGTGCCGCTAAAGGGTGGGTAGCGGGAGTTGACGAGCAGTACTTC
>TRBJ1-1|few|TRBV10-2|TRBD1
CASSLPGQGARAFF
TGCGCCAGCTCCCTCCCTGGACAGGGGGCGCGAGCTTTCTTT
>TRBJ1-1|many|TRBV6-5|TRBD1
CASSLREQGDTEAFF
TGTGCCAGCAGTTTAAGGGAACAGGGGGACACTGAAGCTTTCTTT
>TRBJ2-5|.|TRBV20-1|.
CSARANQETQYF
TGCAGTGCTAGGGCCAACCAAGAGACCCAGTACTTC
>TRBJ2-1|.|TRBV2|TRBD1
CASTRDRVYNEQFF
TGTGCCAGCACCCGGGACAGGGTCTACAATGAGCAGTTCTTC
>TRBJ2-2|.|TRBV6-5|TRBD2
CASSYPMSSSGLNTGELFF
TGTGCCAGCAGTTACCCGATGTCCTCTAGCGGGCTGAACACCGGGGAGCTGTTTTTT
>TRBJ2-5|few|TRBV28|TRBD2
CASGNLGEGQETQYF
TGTGCCAGCGGCAACCTCGGGGAGGGTCAAGAGACCCAGTACTTC
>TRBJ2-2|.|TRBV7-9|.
CASRPTVTGELFF
TGTGCCAGCAGACCGACCGTGACCGGGGAGCTGTTTTTT
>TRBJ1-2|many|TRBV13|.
CASSLGRGGSENYGYTF
TGTGCCAGCAGCTTAGGCCGAGGGGGTTCCGAGAACTATGGCTACACCTTC
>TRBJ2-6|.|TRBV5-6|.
CASSKYSGANVLTF
TGTGCCAGCAGCAAATACTCTGGGGCCAACGTCCTGACTTTC
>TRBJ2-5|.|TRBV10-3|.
CAISPRQETQYF
TGTGCCATCAGCCCGCGCCAAGAGACCCAGTACTTC
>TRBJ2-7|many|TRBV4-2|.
CASSQDRDYEQYF
TGTGCCAGCAGCCAAGATAGGGATTACGAGCAGTACTTC
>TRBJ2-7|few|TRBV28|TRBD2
CASSRRPAGVDLF
TGTGCCAGCAGCCGCCGACCAGCGGGAGTCGACCTCTTC
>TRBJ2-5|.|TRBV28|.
CASSSPSIETQYF
TGTGCCAGCAGTTCCCCCTCTATCGAGACCCAGTACTTC
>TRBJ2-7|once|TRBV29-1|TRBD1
CSWTGDEQYF
TGCAGCTGGACAGGGGACGAGCAGTACTTC
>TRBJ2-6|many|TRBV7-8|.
CASSFGHTGANVLTF
TGTGCCAGCAGCTTCGGACACACTGGGGCCAACGTCCTGACTTTC
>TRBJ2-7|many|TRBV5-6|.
CASSLLNSYEQYF
TGTGCCAGCAGCTTGCTCAACTCCTACGAGCAGTACTTC
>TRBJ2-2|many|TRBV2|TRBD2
CASSQTSGIDRNGELFF
TGTGCCAGCAGTCAGACTAGCGGGATTGACCGAAACGGGGAGCTGTTTTTT
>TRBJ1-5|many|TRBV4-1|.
CASSQDKPAYSNQPQHF
TGCGCCAGCAGCCAAGATAAGCCTGCCTATAGCAATCAGCCCCAGCATTTT
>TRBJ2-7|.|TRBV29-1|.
CSPMVVSSYEQYF
TGCAGCCCGATGGTCGTCAGCTCCTACGAGCAGTACTTC
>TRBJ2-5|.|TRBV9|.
CASSVGAGPIKMAQYF
TGTGCCAGCAGCGTAGGGGCAGGACCTATCAAGATGGCCCAGTACTTC
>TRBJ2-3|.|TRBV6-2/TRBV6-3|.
CASSTTPGAGGPDTQYF
TGTGCCAGCAGTACTACCCCGGGTGCTGGGGGCCCAGATACGCAGTATTTT
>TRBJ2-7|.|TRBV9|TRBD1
CASSPRDREIYEQYF
TGTGCCAGCAGCCCCCGAGACAGGGAGATCTACGAGCAGTACTTC
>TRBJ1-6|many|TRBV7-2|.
CASSLAPRGGGSPLHF
TGTGCCAGCAGCTTAGCTCCCAGGGGTGGCGGCTCACCCCTCCACTTT
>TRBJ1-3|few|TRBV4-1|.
CASSKDPPGGAGNTIYF
TGCGCCAGCAGCAAAGATCCCCCCGGAGGGGCAGGAAACACCATATATTTT
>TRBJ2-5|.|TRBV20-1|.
CSAPGAGETQYF
TGCAGTGCCCCCGGGGCAGGAGAGACCCAGTACTTC
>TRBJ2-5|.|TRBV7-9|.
CASSQEQAETQYF
TGTGCCAGCAGCCAAGAACAGGCAGAGACCCAGTACTTC
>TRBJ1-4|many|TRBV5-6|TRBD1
CASSWTGNEKLFF
TGTGCCAGCAGCTGGACAGGAAATGAAAAACTGTTTTTT
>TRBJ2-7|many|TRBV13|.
CASSPAPGSRYEQYF
TGTGCCAGCAGCCCTGCCCCGGGCTCTCGCTACGAGCAGTACTTC
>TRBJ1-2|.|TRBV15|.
CATSSASGAGYTF
TGTGCCACCAGCAGTGCTTCAGGGGCTGGCTACACCTTC
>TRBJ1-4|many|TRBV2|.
CASSEAPGRSEKLFF
TGTGCCAGCAGTGAAGCTCCGGGGCGGAGTGAAAAACTGTTTTTT
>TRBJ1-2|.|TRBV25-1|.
CASSESGVYGYTF
TGTGCCAGCAGTGAATCAGGCGTGTATGGCTACACCTTC
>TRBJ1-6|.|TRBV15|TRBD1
CATSIGGTARNSPLHF
TGTGCCACCAGCATCGGGGGGACAGCCCGGAATTCACCCCTCCACTTT
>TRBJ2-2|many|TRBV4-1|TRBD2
CASSQGLAGAGGELFF
TGCGCCAGCAGCCAAGGACTAGCGGGAGCGGGCGGGGAGCTGTTTTTT
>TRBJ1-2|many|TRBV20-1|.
CSASVRETGYGYTF
TGCAGTGCTAGCGTCAGGGAAACGGGCTATGGCTACACCTTC
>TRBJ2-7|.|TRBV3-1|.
CASSPTVGDYEQYF
TGTGCCAGCAGCCCCACAGTTGGGGACTACGAGCAGTACTTC
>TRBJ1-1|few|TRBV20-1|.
CSGTKDTEAFF
TGCAGTGGGACAAAGGACACTGAAGCTTTCTTT
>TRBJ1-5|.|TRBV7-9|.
CASSSLAGYQETQHF
TGTGCCAGCAGTTCGCTAGCGGGATACCAAGAGACCCAGCATTTT